This T cell receptor beta chain comes out of a study of blood T cell repertoires in COVID-19. In the study overall: Specimens from acute and convalescent COVID-19 originated in the United States, Italy and Spain. Nucleic acid was either cDNA or gDNA, and it came from T cells, B-cell-depleted T cells, or PBMCs.

Trimming shortened V by 1 base and J by 3 bases, and 15 bases separated the two germline ends. Germline V gene sequence: CDR1 MGHRA, CDR2 YSYEKL. The CDR3 covers 16 residues. Original handling: It was from reference gene primer amplification that nucleated cell counts were estimated. Sequencing used immunoSEQ multiplex PCR; TCRdb keeps in-frame clones, though not all of them. V and J calls plus clone size are reproduced from that table; the DNA served to infer D and trimming. The sample consists of about 210,000 clones, about 83% of them appearing once. The rearrangement joins TRBV4-1 to TRBJ1-2; D perhaps matches TRBD1 (5 bases). The sequence derives from a woman in her 40s with active or convalescent COVID-19. Sequencing used peripheral blood. The CDR3 DNA reads as TGCGCCAGCAGCCAAGTAGGGCAGGGCGGCGACTATGGCTACACCTTC. As protein: CASSQVGQGGDYGYTF.